The entry below describes one TCR beta chain. These data belong to a study of control samples from healthy donors and cancer patients. Profiled with immunoSEQ multiplex PCR; TCRdb holds only in-frame clones, not every one. Of about 100,000 clones listed, about 90% are singletons. Germline lookup yields CDR1 KGHSH and CDR2 LQKENI. V was shortened by 2 bases and J by 3 bases, with 8 bases between the two germline ends. CDR3 length equals 14 residues. This TCR came from a woman between 50 and 59 years old in good health. The rearrangement uses TRBV18 and TRBJ2-1; D call uncertain. The sample was blood. In DNA, the CDR3 is TGTGCCAGCTCACCAGGGCCCAGCTACAATGAGCAGTTCTTC. Translating it yields CASSPGPSYNEQFF.